One and the same sample provided the 26 T cell receptor beta chains below, sequenced in a study of CD4 and CD8 cells across lung adenocarcinoma regions. MiXCR was run by TCRdb on the PCR reads, yielding one entry per CDR3 protein. The sample yields 20,000 to 25,000 distinct CDR3 sequences, about 54% seen once. Sequencing input: CD8+ T cells from the center of a lung tumor. The receptors were sampled from a female donor with lung adenocarcinoma. The CD4 and CD8 labels of this study may be unreliable.

With regard to this clonotype: A junction end diverges from the germline sequence, so it may reflect a read error. The chain links TRBV10-1 to TRBJ2-4; D is possibly TRBD1 or TRBD2 (5 bases each). CDR3 length equals 14 residues. Germline CDR1 WNHNN, CDR2 SYGVQD (reference sequence). CDR3 nucleotides: TGCGCCGGCACGGGGCTGGGAGCCAAAGACATTCAGTACTTC. The encoded protein is CAGTGLGAKDIQYF.

This clonotype was seen many times. This chain uses TRBV5-5 with TRBJ2-1; 7 nucleotides line up with TRBD2. CDR1 is SGHKS, CDR2 YYEKEE, per germline (reference sequence). The CDR3 contains 15 residues. After removal of 4 bases from V and 3 bases from J, the junction contained 7 bases not matched to a gene. The CDR3 nucleotides are TGTGCCAGCAGCCCCGTACTAGCGATCTACAATGAGCAGTTCTTC. It codes for CASSPVLAIYNEQFF.

The chain combines TRBV5-1 with TRBJ2-1, with 9 positions matching TRBD2. This CDR3 comprises 16 residues. The germline CDR1 and CDR2 sequences are SGHRS and YFSETQ. V shed 1 base and J 2 bases; nucleotides not matched to a gene: 4. CDR3 in amino acids: CASSLRGRDPYNEQFF. The DNA for the CDR3 is TGCGCCAGCAGCTTGCGCGGGAGGGATCCCTACAATGAGCAGTTCTTC.

A remark on this clonotype: A junction end diverges from the germline sequence, so it may reflect a read error. This chain links TRBV27 with TRBJ2-3; D not resolved. The germline CDR1 and CDR2 sequences are MNHEY and SMNVEV (reference sequence). The CDR3 runs to 11 residues. CDR3: CGSRDPETQYF. The CDR3 bases are TGTGGCAGCCGTGATCCAGAGACGCAGTATTTC.

This chain connects TRBV7-8 to TRBJ2-1; D might be TRBD2 (6 bases). CDR1 and CDR2 (germline): SGHVS, FQNEAQ. The CDR3 length is 12 residues. V lost 1 base and J lost 8, with 6 bases in between. CDR3 loop: CASSLGGDEQFF. In nucleotides, the CDR3 is TGTGCCAGCAGCTTAGGGGGGGATGAGCAGTTCTTC.

This clonotype was observed a few times. This sequence joins TRBV20-1 and TRBJ2-6; D uncertain. The germline V and J ends were trimmed by 6 bases and 0 bases, with 9 bases remaining between them. Germline V gene sequence: CDR1 DFQATT, CDR2 SNEGSKA (reference sequence). The CDR3 sequence is 14 residues long. CDR3 bases: TGCAGTGCAATCCCCGACTCTGGGGCCAACGTCCTGACTTTC. Amino acids: CSAIPDSGANVLTF.

This clonotype was counted ten times or more. The chain joins TRBV27 to TRBJ2-3, with 7 nucleotides matching TRBD2. In germline, CDR1 is MNHEY, CDR2 SMNVEV (reference sequence). The length of the CDR3 is 15 residues. Trimming at V came to 8 bases and at J to 0 bases, leaving 8 bases not matched to a gene. CDR3 sequence reads: CASRTGRGSTDTQYF. The CDR3 DNA follows: TGTGCCAGCCGTACCGGGCGGGGGAGCACAGATACGCAGTATTTT.

A word on this clonotype: One end of the junction fails to match germline, which may point to a read error. The chain recombines TRBV10-1 with TRBJ2-4; 8 nucleotides agree with TRBD2. The CDR3 sequence is 15 residues long. From germline, CDR1 is WNHNN and CDR2 SYGVQD (reference sequence). CDR3 DNA sequence: TGCGGCAGCAGTCCGGGGCGGGGGGCCAAAAACACGCAGTACTTC. This translates into CGSSPGRGAKNTQYF.

With respect to this clonotype: The junction shows a germline mismatch at one end, possibly a read error. The chain joins TRBV6-1 to TRBJ2-4; the D gene is possibly TRBD2 (5 bases). Germline assignment: CDR1 MNHNS and CDR2 SASEGT. The CDR3 spans 12 residues. The CDR3, as DNA: TGTGCCAGCAGTAGGGAGCTTAACATTCAGTTATTT. This translates into CASSRELNIQLF.

V gene TRBV6-1 combines with J gene TRBJ2-1, with 9 positions matching TRBD1. The J segment lost 6 bases and the V segment lost 6 bases, leaving 6 bases of the junction unmatched. Germline loops: CDR1 MNHNS, CDR2 SASEGT. The CDR3 is 14 amino acids. The CDR3 spells CASRLDRGGNEQFF. For the CDR3, the DNA is TGTGCCAGCAGACTTGACAGGGGGGGCAATGAGCAGTTCTTC.

The chain uses TRBV11-2 and TRBJ2-3, with a tentative D call TRBD2 (6 bases). The closer fit of TRBJ2-7 to the DNA end suggests the J call may be wrong. This CDR3 is 17 amino acids long. Germline lookup yields CDR1 SGHAT and CDR2 FQNNGV. CDR3 DNA: TGTGCCAGCAGCCGGCTAACGGGGGTGTGGGCCACAGATACGCAGTACTTC. This encodes CASSRLTGVWATDTQYF.

Within the sample, this clonotype is medium-sized. The chain joins TRBV10-3 to TRBJ2-1; D might be TRBD1 or TRBD2, each matching 5 bases. The CDR3 runs to 14 residues. Looked up from germline, CDR1 is ENHRY and CDR2 is SYGVKD. V lost 5 bases, J lost 7 bases, and 15 bases lay in between. DNA for the CDR3: TGTGCCATCAGTATAGAGGGACCCCGAAATGAGCAGTTCTTC. Amino acids: CAISIEGPRNEQFF.

On this clonotype itself: The conserved phenylalanine or tryptophan normally closing the CDR3 is absent here, so this likely arose from a read error. It is unclear where the CDR3 begins or ends on the DNA, so no DNA is shown, and the CDR3 is as TCRdb lists it. This chain links TRBV12-3 or TRBV12-4 with TRBJ2-3; TRBD1, the table's D call, lacks a check against the DNA. The CDR3 region is 18 residues in length, termini included. CDR3 amino acids: CASSARGAGFPSTDTQYV.

The DNA for the CDR3 is TGTGCCATCAACAGGGGGCATCAGCCCCAGCATTTT. As protein: CAINRGHQPQHF. The V gene is TRBV28, the J gene TRBJ1-5, with 9 bases fitting TRBD1. Germline V gene lookup returns CDR1 MDHEN and CDR2 SYDVKM. This CDR3 has 12 amino acids. Germline trimming cut 10 bases from V and 5 bases from J; bases unmatched to any gene: 3.

Relative to its sample, this clonotype is medium-sized. The rearrangement joins TRBV10-2 to TRBJ2-1; 7 bases line up with TRBD1. This CDR3 is 10 amino acids long. Germline loops: CDR1 WSHSY, CDR2 SAAADI. This CDR3 reads CATGEDEQFF. CDR3 nucleotide sequence: TGCGCTACAGGGGAAGATGAGCAGTTCTTC.

For this clonotype: One end of the junction is discordant with germline, which a read error may explain. CDR3 region: CASSWRLGAKDIQYF. CDR3 coding DNA: TGTGCCAGCAGTTGGCGGCTGGGAGCCAAAGACATTCAGTACTTC. The chain carries TRBV6-5 and TRBJ2-4, with D perhaps TRBD2 (5 bases). The CDR3 is 15 residues long. Germline CDR1 and CDR2: MNHEY and SVGAGI.

The V and J genes are TRBV10-3 and TRBJ2-5, with D possibly called TRBD1 or TRBD2 (5 bases each). Germline V CDR1 and CDR2: ENHRY, SYGVKD. The CDR3 runs to 14 residues. Here the CDR3 DNA reads TGTGCGGCCCACGGGGCCCGTCACCAAAACACCCAGTACTTC. The encoded protein is CAAHGARHQNTQYF.

The genes are TRBV7-3 and TRBJ2-1, with 10 positions matching TRBD2. Unmatched junction bases numbered 0, after V lost 5 bases and J lost 2 bases. CDR1 is SGHTA and CDR2 is FQGTGA in the germline V gene. The CDR3 is made up of 14 amino acids. CDR3 residues: CASSSGGAYNEQFF. Written as DNA, the CDR3 is TGTGCCAGCAGCAGCGGGGGGGCCTACAATGAGCAGTTCTTC.

The rearrangement joins TRBV6-1 to TRBJ2-3; 8 bases align to TRBD2. Germline V gene lookup returns CDR1 MNHNS and CDR2 SASEGT. The trim removed 5 bases at V and 4 bases at J, leaving 8 bases unmatched. The CDR3 runs to 15 residues. CDR3 DNA sequence: TGTGCCAGCAGTCGGCTAGCGGGTTTTCCAGATACGCAGTATTTT. Protein sequence: CASSRLAGFPDTQYF.

This clonotype was detected only a few times. This chain links TRBV5-1 with TRBJ2-2, with 8 bases identical to TRBD2. J gave up 6 bases and V 1 base, and 14 bases lay outside the gene matches. CDR1 and CDR2 from the germline V gene are SGHRS and YFSETQ. This CDR3 region has 18 residues. CDR3 amino acids: CASSLITSGSSPAGELFF. The CDR3 nucleotides read TGCGCCAGCAGCTTGATTACTAGCGGAAGCTCCCCTGCCGGGGAGCTGTTTTTT.

The V gene is TRBV10-1, the J gene TRBJ2-3; D might be TRBD1 (6 bases). The CDR3 contains 15 residues. The V end was cut by 5 bases, the J end by 12 bases, with 24 bases between. Germline V gene lookup returns CDR1 WNHNN and CDR2 SYGVQD (reference sequence). CDR3 coding DNA: TGCGCCAGCAGTCCAGGGTGGGGGCACACAGATATTCAGTATTTT. It specifies CASSPGWGHTDIQYF.

This clonotype was observed at least ten times. The chain carries TRBV6-1 and TRBJ2-2; no reliable D call. CDR1 MNHNS and CDR2 SASEGT come from the germline V gene. The CDR3 covers 12 residues. V lost 8 bases and J lost 5, with 9 bases in between. The CDR3, as DNA: TGTGCCAGCCGGGTTGCAACCGGGGAGCTGTTTTTT. Translation: CASRVATGELFF.

A note on this clonotype: An end of the junction differs from the germline gene, which may be a read error. This rearrangement joins TRBV10-3 to TRBJ2-3, with 7 bases matching TRBD1. The V gene's germline CDR1 is ENHRY and CDR2 SYGVKD. The CDR3 extends over 17 amino acids. The CDR3 DNA reads TGTGCCAGCAGTGATCCACTCACGGCTGTGAGCACAGGGGCGCAGTATTTT. Its protein is CASSDPLTAVSTGAQYF.

This chain connects TRBV7-2 to TRBJ1-1; D is unclear. The CDR3 is 13 amino acids. The germline V and J ends were trimmed by 4 bases and 0 bases, with 6 bases remaining between them. Germline CDR1 and CDR2: SGHTA and FQGNSA. CDR3 amino acids: CASSSQMNTEAFF. CDR3 nucleotide sequence: TGTGCCAGCAGCTCGCAGATGAACACTGAAGCTTTCTTT.

J is TRBJ2-5 and V is TRBV30; the match to TRBD1 covers 7 bases. V lost 2 bases, J lost 3 bases, and 12 bases stayed unmatched. Per germline, CDR1 GTSNPN and CDR2 SVGIG (reference sequence). The CDR3 runs 16 residues. CDR3 sequence (DNA): TGTGCCTGGAGTACCCCCCGGGACAGAAAAAAAGAGACCCAGTACTTC. Translated, it gives CAWSTPRDRKKETQYF.

The J gene is TRBJ2-3, the V gene TRBV6-1; D possibly corresponds to TRBD1 (6 bases). The CDR3 totals 16 residues. Germline values: CDR1 MNHNS, CDR2 SASEGT. Trimming left V 2 bases short and J 0 bases short, with 12 bases between. The DNA for the CDR3 is TGTGCCAGCAGTGAAAGAGGGGGTGTGAGCACAGATACGCAGTATTTT. It yields the protein CASSERGGVSTDTQYF.